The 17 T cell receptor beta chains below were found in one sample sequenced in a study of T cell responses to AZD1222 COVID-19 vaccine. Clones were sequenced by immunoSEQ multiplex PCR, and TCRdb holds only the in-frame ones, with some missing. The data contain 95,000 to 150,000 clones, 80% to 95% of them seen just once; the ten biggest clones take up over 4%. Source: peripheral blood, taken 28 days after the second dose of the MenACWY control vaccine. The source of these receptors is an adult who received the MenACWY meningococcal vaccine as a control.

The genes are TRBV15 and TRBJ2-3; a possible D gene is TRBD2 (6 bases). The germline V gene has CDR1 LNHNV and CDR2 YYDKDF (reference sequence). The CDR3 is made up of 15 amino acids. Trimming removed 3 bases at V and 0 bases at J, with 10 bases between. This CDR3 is CATSRGGSSTDTQYF. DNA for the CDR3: TGTGCCACCAGCAGGGGGGGATCTAGCACAGATACGCAGTATTTT.

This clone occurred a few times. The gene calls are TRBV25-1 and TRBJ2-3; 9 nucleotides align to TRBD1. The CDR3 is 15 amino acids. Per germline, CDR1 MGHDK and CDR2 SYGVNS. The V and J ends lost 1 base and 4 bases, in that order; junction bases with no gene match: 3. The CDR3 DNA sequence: TGTGCCAGCAGTGAATGGAGGGACAGGGCAGATACGCAGTATTTT. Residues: CASSEWRDRADTQYF.

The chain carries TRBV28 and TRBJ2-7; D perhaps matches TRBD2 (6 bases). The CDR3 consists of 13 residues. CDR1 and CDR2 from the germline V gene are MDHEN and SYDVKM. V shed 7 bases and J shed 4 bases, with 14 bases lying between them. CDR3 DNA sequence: TGTGCCAGCACTCCCGGTGGGGGGTACGAGCAGTACTTC. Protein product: CASTPGGGYEQYF.

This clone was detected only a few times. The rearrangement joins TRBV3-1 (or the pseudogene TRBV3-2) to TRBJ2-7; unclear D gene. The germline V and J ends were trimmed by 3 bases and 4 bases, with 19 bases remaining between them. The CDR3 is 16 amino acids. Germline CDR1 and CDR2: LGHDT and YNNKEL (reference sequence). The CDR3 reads CASSQKPSWNQYEQYF. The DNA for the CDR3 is TGTGCCAGCAGCCAGAAACCGTCCTGGAACCAATACGAGCAGTACTTC.

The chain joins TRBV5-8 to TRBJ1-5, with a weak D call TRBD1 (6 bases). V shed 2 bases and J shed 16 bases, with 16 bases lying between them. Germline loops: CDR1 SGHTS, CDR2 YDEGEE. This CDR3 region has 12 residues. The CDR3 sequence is CASSFRGQGLHF. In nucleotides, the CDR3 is TGTGCCAGCAGCTTCCGGGGGCAGGGATTACATTTT.

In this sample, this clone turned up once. CDR3 protein: CASRYRERIF. CDR3 DNA sequence: TGTGCCAGCAGGTATCGGGAGCGTATCTTT. This rearrangement joins TRBV12-1 to TRBJ1-1. TRBV12-1 is a recognized pseudogene. The CDR3 covers 10 residues.

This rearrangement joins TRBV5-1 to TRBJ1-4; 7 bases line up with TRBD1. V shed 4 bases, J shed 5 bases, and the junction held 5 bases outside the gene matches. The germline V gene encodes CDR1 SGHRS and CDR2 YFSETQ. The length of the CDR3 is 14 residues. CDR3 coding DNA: TGCGCCAGCAGCGGGGACAGCCGAAATGAAAAACTGTTTTTT. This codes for CASSGDSRNEKLFF.

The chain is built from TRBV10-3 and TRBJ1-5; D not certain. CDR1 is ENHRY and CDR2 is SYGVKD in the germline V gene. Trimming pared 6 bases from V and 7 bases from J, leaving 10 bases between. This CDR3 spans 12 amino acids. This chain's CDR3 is CAISTSGQPQHF. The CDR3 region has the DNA TGTGCCATCAGCACATCTGGGCAGCCCCAGCATTTT.

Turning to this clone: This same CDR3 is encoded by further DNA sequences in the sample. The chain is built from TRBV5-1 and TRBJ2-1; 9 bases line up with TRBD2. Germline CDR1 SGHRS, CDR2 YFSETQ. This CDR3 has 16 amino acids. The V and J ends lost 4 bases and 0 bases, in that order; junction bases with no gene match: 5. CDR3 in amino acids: CASSLAGRSSYNEQFF. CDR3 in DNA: TGCGCCAGCAGCCTAGCGGGGAGAAGCTCCTACAATGAGCAGTTCTTC.

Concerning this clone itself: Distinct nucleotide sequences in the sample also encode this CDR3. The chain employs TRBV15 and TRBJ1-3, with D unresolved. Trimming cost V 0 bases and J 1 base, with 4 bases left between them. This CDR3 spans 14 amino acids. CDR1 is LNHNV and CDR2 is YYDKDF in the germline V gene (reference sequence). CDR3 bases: TGTGCCACCAGCAGAGAGATTTCTGGAAACACCATATATTTT. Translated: CATSREISGNTIYF.

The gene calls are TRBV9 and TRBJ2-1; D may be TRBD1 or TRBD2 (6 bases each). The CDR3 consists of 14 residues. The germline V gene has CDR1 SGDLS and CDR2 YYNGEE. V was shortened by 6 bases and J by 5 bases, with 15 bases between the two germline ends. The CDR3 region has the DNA TGTGCCAGCACATCCGGGGGCCGAAACAATGAGCAGTTCTTC. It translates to CASTSGGRNNEQFF.

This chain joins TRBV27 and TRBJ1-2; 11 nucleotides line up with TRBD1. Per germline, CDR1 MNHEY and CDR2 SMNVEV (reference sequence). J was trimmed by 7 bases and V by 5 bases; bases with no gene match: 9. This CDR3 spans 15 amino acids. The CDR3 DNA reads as TGTGCCAGCAGTCCCGGACAGGGGGCTCCGGGTGGCTACACCTTC. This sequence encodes CASSPGQGAPGGYTF.

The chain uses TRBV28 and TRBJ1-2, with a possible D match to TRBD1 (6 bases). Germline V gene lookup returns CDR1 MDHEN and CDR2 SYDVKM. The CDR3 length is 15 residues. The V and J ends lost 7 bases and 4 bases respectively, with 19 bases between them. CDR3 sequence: CASTPRVGGAYGYTF. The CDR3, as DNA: TGTGCCAGCACCCCGCGGGTTGGGGGCGCCTATGGCTACACCTTC.

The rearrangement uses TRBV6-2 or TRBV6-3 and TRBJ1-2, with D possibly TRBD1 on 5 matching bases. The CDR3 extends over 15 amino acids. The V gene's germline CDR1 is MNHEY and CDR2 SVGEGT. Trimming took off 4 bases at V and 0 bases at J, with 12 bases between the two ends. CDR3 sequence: CASSSPGTSNYGYTF. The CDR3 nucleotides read TGTGCCAGCAGTTCCCCCGGGACTTCTAACTATGGCTACACCTTC.

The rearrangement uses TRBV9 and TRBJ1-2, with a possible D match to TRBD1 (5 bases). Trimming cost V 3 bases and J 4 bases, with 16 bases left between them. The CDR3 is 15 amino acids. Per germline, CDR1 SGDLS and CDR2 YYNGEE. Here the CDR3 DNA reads TGTGCCAGCAGCGCCTCGGGGGGGATGGGCTATGGCTACACCTTC. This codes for CASSASGGMGYGYTF.

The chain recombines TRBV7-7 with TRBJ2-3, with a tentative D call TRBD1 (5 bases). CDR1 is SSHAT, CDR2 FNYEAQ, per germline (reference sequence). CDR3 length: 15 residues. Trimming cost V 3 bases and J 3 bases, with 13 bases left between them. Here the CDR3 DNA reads TGTGCCAGCAGCTTTCGGGTAGGGGCGACAGATACGCAGTATTTT. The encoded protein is CASSFRVGATDTQYF.

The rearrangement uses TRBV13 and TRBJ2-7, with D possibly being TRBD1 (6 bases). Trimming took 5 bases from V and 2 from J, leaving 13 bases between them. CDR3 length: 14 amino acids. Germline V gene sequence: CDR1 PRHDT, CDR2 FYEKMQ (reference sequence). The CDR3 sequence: CASSPQGFPYEQYF. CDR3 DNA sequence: TGTGCCAGCAGCCCCCAGGGGTTTCCCTACGAGCAGTACTTC.